The source of this T cell receptor (beta chain) is a study of metastatic and nonmetastatic thyroid tumors. Study-wide context: Repertoires of blood and of tissue (tumor or nodule) from malignant and benign thyroid patients were compared.

This clone was seen many times. Each patient went into thyroid surgery without having received any treatment. V lost 2 bases, J lost 4 bases, and 13 bases lay in between. This CDR3 is 15 amino acids long. Germline assignment: CDR1 KGHSH and CDR2 LQKENI. TCRdb re-analyzed the PCR reads using MiXCR. The table shows tens of thousands of clones, with 9.5% to 15% occurring only once. The sequence derives from a female donor with papillary thyroid cancer or a benign thyroid nodule (not recorded which). Some clones in this sample may be carry-over from other donors' samples. The specimen was tumor tissue. The rearrangement joins TRBV18 to TRBJ2-3; D is perhaps TRBD1 (5 bases). The CDR3 DNA is TGTGCCAGCTCACCATGGGTCAGGGAAGCAGATACGCAGTATTTT. Its translation: CASSPWVREADTQYF.